This TCR beta chain is from a study of T cells in Graves' hyperthyroidism and ophthalmopathy. Looked up from germline, CDR1 is LNHDA and CDR2 is SQIVND (reference sequence). The CDR3 extends over 15 amino acids. The trim removed 8 bases at V and 2 bases at J, leaving 8 bases unmatched. From RNA transcripts, TCR beta CDR3 regions were amplified. In the first-round RT-PCR of the TCR CDR3, the HTBI primer set was used. TCRdb processed the multiplex PCR reads anew with MiXCR; each CDR3 protein has one entry. In the table there are under 550,000 distinct CDR3 sequences, nearly 20% of which are singletons. The specimen sequenced was blood. This receptor was obtained from a middle-aged man with Graves' ophthalmopathy. The rearrangement uses TRBV19 and TRBJ2-5; 10 bases are shared with TRBD2. In DNA, the CDR3 is TGTGCCAGTGGGGATCCGGGACTAGCGCAAGAGACCCAGTACTTC. Amino acids: CASGDPGLAQETQYF.